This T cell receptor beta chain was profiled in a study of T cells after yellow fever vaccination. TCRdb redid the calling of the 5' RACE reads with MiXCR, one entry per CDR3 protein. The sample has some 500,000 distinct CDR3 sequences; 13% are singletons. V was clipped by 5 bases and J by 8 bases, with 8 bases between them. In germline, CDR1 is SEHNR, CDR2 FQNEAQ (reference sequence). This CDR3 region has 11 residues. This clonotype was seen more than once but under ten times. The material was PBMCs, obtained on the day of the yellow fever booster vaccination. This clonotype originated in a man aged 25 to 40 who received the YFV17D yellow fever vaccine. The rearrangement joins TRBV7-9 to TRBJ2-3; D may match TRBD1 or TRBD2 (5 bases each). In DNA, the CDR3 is TGTGCCAGCAGCGGGGACGCTACGCAGTATTTT. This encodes CASSGDATQYF.